These T cell receptor beta chains were read from a single sample in a study of T cell repertoires in cytomegalovirus infection. Each CDR3 protein is one row after TCRdb ran MiXCR on the reads. The sample has fewer than 400,000 distinct CDR3 sequences, about a sixth seen once. Sample: PBMCs. The receptors were sampled from a human donor in good health (CMV status not recorded). Some clones in this sample may be carry-over from other donors' samples. Both conserved end residues are part of each CDR3. Fields, in order: CDR3 protein, CDR3 length, V gene, J gene.

CDR3aa: CAPPPQGTAYNEQFF
len: 15
v_gene: TRBV11-3
j_gene: TRBJ2-1

CDR3aa: CASSQSLGGANVLTF
len: 15
v_gene: TRBV14
j_gene: TRBJ2-6

CDR3aa: CASSLYEIGEETQYF
len: 15
v_gene: TRBV7-9
j_gene: TRBJ2-5

CDR3aa: CASNGFIGYEQYF
len: 13
v_gene: TRBV6-1
j_gene: TRBJ2-7

CDR3aa: CASSEQGVSTEAFF
len: 14
v_gene: TRBV2
j_gene: TRBJ1-1

CDR3aa: CSVVKLIDTQYF
len: 12
v_gene: TRBV29-1
j_gene: TRBJ2-3

CDR3aa: CAISKTGMNTEAFF
len: 14
v_gene: TRBV10-3
j_gene: TRBJ1-1

CDR3aa: CASSLLPWYNEQFF
len: 14
v_gene: TRBV7-2
j_gene: TRBJ2-1

CDR3aa: CASSEVPSGLYNEQFF
len: 16
v_gene: TRBV2
j_gene: TRBJ2-1

CDR3aa: CASSSPGQGSKEQYF
len: 15
v_gene: TRBV12-3/TRBV12-4
j_gene: TRBJ2-7

CDR3aa: CASSLGRGLAVSYEQYF
len: 17
v_gene: TRBV7-2
j_gene: TRBJ2-7

CDR3aa: CASSESRLLYNSPLHF
len: 16
v_gene: TRBV7-8
j_gene: TRBJ1-6

CDR3aa: CASRGLAGLNEQFF
len: 14
v_gene: TRBV19
j_gene: TRBJ2-1

CDR3aa: CASTPGVAGGPDTQYF
len: 16
v_gene: TRBV2
j_gene: TRBJ2-3

CDR3aa: CASSPRSQRDTEAFF
len: 15
v_gene: TRBV18
j_gene: TRBJ1-1

CDR3aa: CASTTSPGYNYEQYF
len: 15
v_gene: TRBV7-2
j_gene: TRBJ2-7

CDR3aa: CASSLGGNGANLLTF
len: 15
v_gene: TRBV7-2
j_gene: TRBJ2-6

CDR3aa: CATSRDLRGGSYEQYF
len: 16
v_gene: TRBV15
j_gene: TRBJ2-7

CDR3aa: CAIISGFSNEQFF
len: 13
v_gene: TRBV10-3
j_gene: TRBJ2-1

CDR3aa: CASSSLGATLDTQYF
len: 15
v_gene: TRBV19
j_gene: TRBJ2-3

CDR3aa: CASSQDEDSGNTIYF
len: 15
v_gene: TRBV4-1
j_gene: TRBJ1-3

CDR3aa: CASTPGGGVRYTF
len: 13
v_gene: TRBV7-2
j_gene: TRBJ1-2

CDR3aa: CASSEARKWTDRGNNEQFF
len: 19
v_gene: TRBV2
j_gene: TRBJ2-1

CDR3aa: CASSWPGQGSPDTGELFF
len: 18
v_gene: TRBV7-8
j_gene: TRBJ2-2

CDR3aa: CASSVVWVGEKLFF
len: 14
v_gene: TRBV7-2
j_gene: TRBJ1-4

CDR3aa: CASSEADNYGYTF
len: 13
v_gene: TRBV2
j_gene: TRBJ1-2